One and the same sample provided the 27 T cell receptor beta chains below, sequenced in a study of CD8+CD57+ T cells in acquired aplastic anemia. According to the study, genomic DNA was the template for TCR beta VDJ and CDR3 profiling. TCRdb reprocessed the reads via MiXCR and lists one record per CDR3 protein. Here the sample spans about 220,000 distinct CDR3 sequences, 34% being singletons. Sequenced sample: sorted CD4+, CD8+, or CD8+CD57+ T cells (not recorded which) from PBMCs. The receptor set was obtained from a human donor in good health, serving as a control.

V is TRBV30 and J is TRBJ2-3; the match to TRBD2 covers 7 bases. Looked up from germline, CDR1 is GTSNPN and CDR2 is SVGIG (reference sequence). The CDR3 extends over 12 amino acids. Unmatched junction bases numbered 1, after V lost 1 base and J lost 6 bases. This chain's CDR3 is CAWSAGGDTQYF. The CDR3, as DNA: TGTGCCTGGAGTGCCGGGGGGGATACGCAGTATTTT.

This clonotype was seen ten or more times. The V gene is TRBV15, the J gene TRBJ1-3; D is uncertain. This CDR3 contains 11 residues. V lost 3 bases and J lost 3, with 0 bases in between. Germline V gives CDR1 LNHNV, CDR2 YYDKDF (reference sequence). The CDR3 loop is CATSSGNTIYF. As DNA, the CDR3 is TGTGCCACCAGCAGTGGAAACACCATATATTTT.

This clonotype is medium-sized (0.01 to 0.1%) by share. The chain combines TRBV10-3 with TRBJ1-6, with D unresolved. CDR1 is ENHRY and CDR2 is SYGVKD in the germline V gene. Trimming removed 6 bases from V and 5 bases from J, with 14 bases in between. CDR3 length: 15 amino acids. The CDR3 bases are TGTGCCATCAGCGAATCGTGGGTAGATAATTCACCCCTCCACTTT. It specifies CAISESWVDNSPLHF.

The V and J genes are TRBV12-3 or TRBV12-4 and TRBJ1-1; TRBD1 agrees at 11 bases. The CDR3 sequence is 21 residues long. The V gene end was trimmed by 5 bases and the J gene end by 0 bases; junction bases not matched to a gene: 20. The CDR3 DNA follows: TGTGCCAGCAGTCTTACCCCGGACAGGGGGCTGATAATCCGCATGAACACTGAAGCTTTCTTT. This sequence encodes CASSLTPDRGLIIRMNTEAFF.

In this sample, this clonotype turned up many times. This chain connects TRBV7-9 to TRBJ1-1; D is possibly TRBD1 (6 bases). The CDR3 sequence is 15 residues long. Trimming took 3 bases from V and 0 from J, leaving 11 bases between them. Germline V gene lookup returns CDR1 SEHNR and CDR2 FQNEAQ (reference sequence). The DNA for the CDR3 is TGTGCCAGCAGCTTCTACGGACAGATGAACACTGAAGCTTTCTTT. Its translation is CASSFYGQMNTEAFF.

In the case of this clonotype: The junction shows a germline mismatch at one end, possibly a read error. The chain links TRBV30 to TRBJ2-3, with TRBD1 matching over 9 bases. The length of the CDR3 is 16 residues. CDR1 GTSNPN and CDR2 SVGIG come from the germline V gene (reference sequence). CDR3 sequence: CAWSKFGDRAWDTQYF. The CDR3 DNA sequence: TGCGCCTGGAGTAAATTCGGGGACAGGGCATGGGATACGCAGTATTTT.

This clonotype was seen at least ten times. The rearrangement joins TRBV30 to TRBJ1-2; D is unclear. V dropped 5 bases and J dropped 7 bases, with 14 bases sitting between them. The CDR3 sequence is 12 residues long. CDR1 is GTSNPN and CDR2 is SVGIG in the germline V gene (reference sequence). CDR3 residues: CAWGRHLSGYTF. As DNA, the CDR3 is TGTGCCTGGGGGAGACATTTATCTGGCTACACCTTC.

In its sample, this clonotype was seen many times. The chain couples TRBV7-8 to TRBJ2-5, with 8 positions matching TRBD2. Germline V CDR1 and CDR2: SGHVS, FQNEAQ. Losses at the gene ends were 5 bases for V and 7 bases for J; bases not matched to a gene: 6. This CDR3 region has 13 residues. The CDR3 here is CASSLLAAGTQYF. In DNA form, the CDR3 reads TGTGCCAGCAGCCTACTAGCGGCGGGGACCCAGTACTTC.

This clonotype was seen many times. The chain recombines TRBV9 with TRBJ2-7, with D perhaps TRBD1 (6 bases). Trimming stripped 0 bases from V and 0 bases from J, with 7 bases between. This CDR3 comprises 14 residues. Per germline, CDR1 SGDLS and CDR2 YYNGEE. CDR3 nucleotides: TGTGCCAGCAGCGTAGGGGGGCACTCCTACGAGCAGTACTTC. Amino acid sequence: CASSVGGHSYEQYF.

This clonotype came up once. This is likely a read error, given that the CDR3 carries no conserved phenylalanine or tryptophan at its end. J is TRBJ1-2 and V is TRBV4-2, with 7 bases identical to TRBD1. The CDR3 totals 17 residues. Per germline, CDR1 LGHNA and CDR2 YNFKEQ. The CDR3 coding sequence is TGTGCCGGCAGCCAAGCTTTCGGGACAGCAGCTAACTATGGCTACACCTTA. It codes for CAGSQAFGTAANYGYTL.

V usage is TRBV25-1 and J usage is TRBJ1-2; D not certain. V was shortened by 4 bases and J by 0 bases, with 15 bases between the two germline ends. The CDR3 runs 16 residues. CDR1 and CDR2 (germline): MGHDK, SYGVNS. In DNA form, the CDR3 reads TGTGCCAGCAGTGCCATCCCCGGAACAGCTAACTATGGCTACACCTTC. Translating gives CASSAIPGTANYGYTF.

Details on this clonotype: Possible read error: a much larger clone is one base away. The genes are TRBV11-2 and TRBJ2-7; 7 bases are a match to TRBD1. The germline CDR1 and CDR2 sequences are SGHAT and FQNNGV. The V and J ends lost 8 bases and 4 bases, in that order; junction bases with no gene match: 8. The CDR3 has 13 residues. As DNA, the CDR3 is TGTGCCAGCGGCTCGGGACAGTTTTACGAGCAGTACTTC. Translation gives CASGSGQFYEQYF. Drawing the rest from reference TRBV11-2 and TRBJ2-7, the complete variable domain is EAGVAQSPRYKIIEKRQSVAFWCNPISGHATLYWYQQILGQGPKLLIQFQNNGVVDDSQLPKDRFSAERLKGVDSTLKIQPAKLEDSAVYLCASGSGQFYEQYFGPGTRLTVT.

J is TRBJ2-3 and V is TRBV24-1; no definite D call. CDR1 KGHDR and CDR2 SFDVKD come from the germline V gene. The CDR3 contains 14 residues. V shed 11 bases and J shed 4 bases, with 18 bases lying between them. In nucleotides, the CDR3 is TGTGCCAGCCTGCCGTGGCCCACGGCAGATACGCAGTATTTT. It is translated as CASLPWPTADTQYF.

A note on this clonotype: A clone one base away is much larger, so this may be a read error. V and J are TRBV12-3 or TRBV12-4 and TRBJ1-4; the match to TRBD1 covers 8 bases. This CDR3 has 19 residues. The CDR3 is CATRFTTGEFTTGNEKLVF. CDR3 nucleotide sequence: TGTGCCACCAGATTCACGACAGGGGAGTTTACAACTGGTAATGAAAAACTGGTTTTT.

This clonotype was counted at least ten times. This chain connects TRBV2 to TRBJ2-4, with D perhaps matching TRBD2 (5 bases). Between the trimmed V and J ends, which lost 2 bases and 13 bases, there was a span of 12 bases. CDR1 and CDR2 from the germline V gene are SNHLY and FYNNEI. This CDR3 is built from 12 residues. CDR3 coding DNA: TGTGCCAGCAGTGAACTGGACTCAAAACAGTACTTC. It translates to CASSELDSKQYF.

The V and J genes are TRBV2 and TRBJ2-7; D is unclear. The CDR3 totals 14 residues. Germline CDR1 and CDR2: SNHLY and FYNNEI. The V end was cut by 7 bases, the J end by 2 bases, with 15 bases between. CDR3 sequence: CASIGQVITYEQYF. The CDR3 DNA sequence: TGTGCCAGCATCGGTCAGGTGATAACCTACGAGCAGTACTTC.

In its sample, this clonotype was seen many times. The J gene is TRBJ1-4, the V gene TRBV25-1, with a weak D call TRBD1 (5 bases). The length of the CDR3 is 15 residues. Per germline, CDR1 MGHDK and CDR2 SYGVNS. V lost 1 base, J lost 8 bases, and 14 bases lay in between. Here the CDR3 reads CASSEWRNRGEKLFF. DNA for the CDR3: TGTGCCAGCAGTGAATGGCGAAACCGGGGGGAAAAACTGTTTTTT.

J is TRBJ1-5 and V is TRBV6-1, with no clear D. CDR3 length equals 17 residues. CDR1 is MNHNS and CDR2 is SASEGT in the germline V gene. V was clipped by 4 bases and J by 3 bases, with 19 bases between them. CDR3 amino acids: CASSGIFGHIVNQPQHF. The CDR3 bases are TGTGCCAGCAGTGGTATTTTTGGCCATATAGTCAATCAGCCCCAGCATTTT.

To note about this clonotype: The junction does not match germline at one end; this may be a read error. The V and J genes are TRBV5-1 and TRBJ1-1; the D is unclear. The CDR3 runs 16 residues. Germline loops: CDR1 SGHRS, CDR2 YFSETQ. CDR3 nucleotides: TGCGCCAGCAGCTTGGCTTTTCAGACCCTGAACACTGAAGCTCTCTTT. This codes for CASSLAFQTLNTEALF.

This clonotype was seen many times. This chain connects TRBV2 to TRBJ1-6, with 8 positions matching TRBD1. V dropped 6 bases and J dropped 7; count of bases not matched to a gene: 8. CDR3 length equals 15 residues. Germline V gene lookup returns CDR1 SNHLY and CDR2 FYNNEI. CDR3 sequence reads: CASRMDRASNSPLHF. The CDR3 region has the DNA TGTGCCAGCAGGATGGACAGGGCTAGCAATTCACCCCTCCACTTT. Supplemented by reference TRBV2 and TRBJ1-6, the full variable domain reads EPEVTQTPSHQVTQMGQEVILRCVPISNHLYFYWYRQILGQKVEFLVSFYNNEISEKSEIFDDQFSVERPDGSNFTLKIRSTKLEDSAMYFCASRMDRASNSPLHFGNGTRLTVT.

Details on this clonotype: A junction end diverges from the germline sequence, so it may reflect a read error. The rearrangement uses TRBV12-3 or TRBV12-4 and TRBJ1-3, with unresolved D. The CDR3 consists of 12 residues. CDR3 residues: CVSSYSGNTIYF. CDR3 nucleotides: TGTGTCAGCAGCTATTCAGGAAACACCATATATTTT.

The chain couples TRBV10-3 to TRBJ2-7, with a weak D call TRBD2 (5 bases). CDR3 length: 14 amino acids. The germline V gene encodes CDR1 ENHRY and CDR2 SYGVKD. V lost 6 bases and J 0 bases, leaving 12 bases between the germline ends. The CDR3, as DNA: TGTGCCATCAGCCAAGGACTGAGCTCCTACGAGCAGTACTTC. This encodes CAISQGLSSYEQYF.

This clonotype came up many times. The rearrangement joins TRBV5-1 to TRBJ2-5; 7 bases match TRBD1. Germline CDR1 reads SGHRS; CDR2 reads YFSETQ. The ends lost 4 bases at V and 5 bases at J; junction bases unmatched: 8. This CDR3 is 14 amino acids long. The CDR3, as DNA: TGCGCCAGCAGCCCGAGACAGGGCAGGGAGACCCAGTACTTC. Translated: CASSPRQGRETQYF.

The chain links TRBV6-1 to TRBJ1-2; no clear D gene. CDR3 length: 13 residues. CDR1 is MNHNS and CDR2 is SASEGT in the germline V gene. V was cut by 2 bases and J by 13 bases, with 17 bases left in between. The CDR3 DNA is TGTGCCAGCAGTGAATTCCGGATTGGGCGTTTCACCTTC. It codes for CASSEFRIGRFTF.

The sample holds many counts of this clonotype. J is TRBJ2-3 and V is TRBV7-2; 11 positions agree with TRBD2. The CDR3 is 17 residues long. The germline V gene has CDR1 SGHTA and CDR2 FQGNSA. Trimming removed 5 bases from V and 3 bases from J; junction bases left unmatched: 10. The CDR3 spells CASSLRMGLAVTDTQYF. CDR3 coding DNA: TGTGCCAGCAGCCTCAGGATGGGACTAGCGGTGACAGATACGCAGTATTTT.

The gene calls are TRBV4-2 and TRBJ2-2, with D unclear. Germline V CDR1 and CDR2: LGHNA, YNFKEQ. Trimming shortened V by 0 bases and J by 5 bases, and 7 bases separated the two germline ends. This CDR3 comprises 14 residues. In DNA form, the CDR3 reads TGTGCCAGCAGCCAAGATCTCCTAACCGGGGAGCTGTTTTTT. This gives the protein CASSQDLLTGELFF.

This clonotype has at least ten counts. CDR3 region: CASSLYSGKQYF. DNA for the CDR3: TGTGCCAGCAGCTTATACTCAGGGAAGCAGTACTTC. The chain links TRBV11-1 to TRBJ2-7; D is perhaps TRBD1 (5 bases). Germline CDR1 and CDR2: SGHAT and FQDESV (reference sequence). There are 12 residues in the CDR3. V lost 2 bases to trimming and J lost 8 bases, with 10 bases between them. The variable domain in full, completed from reference TRBV11-1 and TRBJ2-7, reads EAEVAQSPRYKITEKSQAVAFWCDPISGHATLYWYRQILGQGPELLVQFQDESVVDDSQLPKDRFSAERLKGVDSTLKIQPAELGDSAMYLCASSLYSGKQYFGPGTRLTVT.